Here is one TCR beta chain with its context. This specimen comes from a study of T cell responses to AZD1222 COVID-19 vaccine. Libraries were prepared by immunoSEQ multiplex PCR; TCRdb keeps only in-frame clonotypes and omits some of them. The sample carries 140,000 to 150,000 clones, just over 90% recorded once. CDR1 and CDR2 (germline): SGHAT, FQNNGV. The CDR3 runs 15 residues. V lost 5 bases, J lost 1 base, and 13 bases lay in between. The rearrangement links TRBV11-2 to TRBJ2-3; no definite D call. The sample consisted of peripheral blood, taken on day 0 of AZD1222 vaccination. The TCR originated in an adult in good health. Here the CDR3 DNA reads TGTGCCAGCAGCCCCTTGGGTCGAGGCACAGATACGCAGTATTTT. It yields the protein CASSPLGRGTDTQYF. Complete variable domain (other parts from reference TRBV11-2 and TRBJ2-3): EAGVAQSPRYKIIEKRQSVAFWCNPISGHATLYWYQQILGQGPKLLIQFQNNGVVDDSQLPKDRFSAERLKGVDSTLKIQPAKLEDSAVYLCASSPLGRGTDTQYFGPGTRLTVL.